Following are 28 T cell receptor beta chains from one sample sequenced in a study of T cell responses to AZD1222 COVID-19 vaccine. Here immunoSEQ multiplex PCR was the method, and the copy in TCRdb shows in-frame clones only, minus some. The sample has approximately 100,000 clones, around 84% seen once; the top ten hold roughly 1.4%. Sequencing used peripheral blood, obtained on day 0 of AZD1222 vaccination. These receptors all stem from an adult in good health.

This clone was detected only once. The V call is TRBV19, the J call TRBJ2-1; D possibly corresponds to TRBD2 (6 bases). V lost 0 bases and J lost 2, with 11 bases in between. CDR1 is LNHDA and CDR2 is SQIVND in the germline V gene (reference sequence). The CDR3 is 16 residues long. Written as DNA, the CDR3 is TGTGCCAGTAGTATAGATGGACTACCGACCTACAATGAGCAGTTCTTC. Amino acid sequence: CASSIDGLPTYNEQFF.

This rearrangement joins TRBV4-3 to TRBJ2-7, with D unclear. The germline V and J ends were trimmed by 0 bases and 6 bases, with 9 bases remaining between them. The CDR3 loop spans 13 amino acids. Germline V CDR1 and CDR2: LGHNA, YSLEER. The CDR3 protein is CASSQDGWGEQYF. CDR3 nucleotides: TGCGCCAGCAGCCAAGATGGATGGGGCGAGCAGTACTTC.

V is TRBV3-1 (or the pseudogene TRBV3-2) and J is TRBJ2-2; D possibly corresponds to TRBD2 (6 bases). The length of the CDR3 is 10 residues. V was trimmed by 11 bases and J by 6 bases, leaving 7 bases between them. CDR1 is LGHDT, CDR2 YNNKEL, per germline (reference sequence). In DNA form, the CDR3 reads TGTGCCGCGGGATCCGGGGAGCTGTTTTTT. This sequence encodes CAAGSGELFF.

The chain couples TRBV5-1 to TRBJ1-2, with D possibly matching TRBD1 (6 bases). The V end was cut by 4 bases, the J end by 7 bases, with 23 bases between. The germline CDR1 and CDR2 sequences are SGHRS and YFSETQ. The CDR3 extends over 16 amino acids. CDR3 coding DNA: TGCGCCAGCAGCCTCTCGGAGGGGGTTTCGGGACCTGGCTACACCTTC. This sequence encodes CASSLSEGVSGPGYTF.

The J gene is TRBJ1-5, the V gene TRBV12-3 or TRBV12-4; D may be TRBD1 (6 bases). The ends were cut back, 7 bases at V and 2 bases at J, with 9 bases in the middle. CDR3 length: 13 amino acids. CDR3: CASTRQGNQPQHF. CDR3 DNA: TGTGCCAGCACCCGACAGGGCAATCAGCCCCAGCATTTT.

This clone came up once. The rearrangement joins TRBV5-6 to TRBJ1-2; D is uncertain. This CDR3 contains 12 residues. V gave up 0 bases and J gave up 4 bases, with 4 bases separating them. Germline V gene lookup returns CDR1 SGHDT and CDR2 YYEEEE. CDR3 DNA: TGTGCCAGCAGCTTGGCCCTCTATGGCTACACCTTC. It encodes CASSLALYGYTF.

To note about this clone: This may stem from a read error, because a much larger clone lies one nucleotide away. In the same sample, other DNA sequences code for this CDR3. The DNA of the CDR3 is TGTGCCAGCAGACCGGGACTAGCGAACACCGGGGAGCTGTTTTTT. It encodes CASRPGLANTGELFF. The chain carries TRBV28 and TRBJ2-2; 8 nucleotides line up with TRBD2. Per the germline V gene, CDR1 is MDHEN and CDR2 is SYDVKM. V lost 6 bases, J lost 0 bases, and 3 bases stayed unmatched. The CDR3 has 15 amino acids.

In DNA, the CDR3 is TGTGCCAGCAGTTTACCAATCTGGGACGTAAGCAATCAGCCCCAGCATTTT. Amino acid sequence: CASSLPIWDVSNQPQHF. This sequence joins TRBV6-2 or TRBV6-3 and TRBJ1-5; tentatively, D is TRBD1 (5 bases). CDR1 is MNHEY, CDR2 SVGEGT, per germline. CDR3 length: 17 residues. V gave up 4 bases and J gave up 1 base, with 17 bases separating them.

The chain links TRBV28 to TRBJ1-2; 9 bases map to TRBD1. J was trimmed by 6 bases and V by 5 bases; bases with no gene match: 7. The CDR3 consists of 14 residues. Germline V gene lookup returns CDR1 MDHEN and CDR2 SYDVKM. The CDR3 DNA reads TGTGCCAGCAGTGCCGCAACAGGGGGCGATGGCTACACCTTC. Protein sequence: CASSAATGGDGYTF.

CDR3 bases: TGTGCCAGCAGTAAAGACTCTACCGTGGGGAATCAGCCCCAGCATTTT. Its translation: CASSKDSTVGNQPQHF. V and J are TRBV6-2 or TRBV6-3 and TRBJ1-5; D is undetermined. CDR1 is MNHEY, CDR2 SVGEGT, per germline. V lost 5 bases to trimming and J lost 4 bases, with 18 bases between them. This CDR3 spans 16 amino acids.

V usage is TRBV11-3 and J usage is TRBJ2-3, with 7 nucleotides matching TRBD2. The CDR3 has 15 amino acids. Germline V gives CDR1 SGHNT, CDR2 YENEEA. V was clipped by 5 bases and J by 5 bases; unmatched bases: 10. The CDR3 loop is CASSAGTIEGDTQYF. CDR3 sequence (DNA): TGTGCCAGCAGCGCCGGGACTATAGAGGGAGATACGCAGTATTTT.

The chain combines TRBV7-8 with TRBJ1-5; possibly TRBD1 for D (6 bases). V gave up 1 base and J gave up 7 bases, with 14 bases separating them. Germline V gene lookup returns CDR1 SGHVS and CDR2 FQNEAQ. The CDR3 contains 15 residues. CDR3 coding DNA: TGTGCCAGCAGCTTAGACAGGGTACCGGAACAGCCCCAGCATTTT. Amino acid sequence: CASSLDRVPEQPQHF.

The chain links TRBV7-2 to TRBJ1-1, with 8 positions matching TRBD1. J was trimmed by 12 bases and V by 4 bases; bases with no gene match: 10. Looked up from germline, CDR1 is SGHTA and CDR2 is FQGNSA. The CDR3 extends over 13 amino acids. The CDR3 region is CASSYRTDRDTFF. CDR3 DNA: TGTGCCAGCAGCTATCGGACGGACAGGGATACTTTCTTT.

The chain links TRBV20-1 to TRBJ1-4; D gene uncertain. The CDR3 spans 13 residues. Per the germline V gene, CDR1 is DFQATT and CDR2 is SNEGSKA (reference sequence). Trimming removed 3 bases from V and 4 bases from J, with 9 bases in between. The CDR3, as DNA: TGCAGTGCTAGTATAGGGCGTAATGAAAAACTGTTTTTT. Amino acids: CSASIGRNEKLFF.

The chain links TRBV5-4 to TRBJ2-7; D may be TRBD1 (6 bases). Trimming removed 4 bases from V and 3 bases from J, with 17 bases in between. Germline CDR1 SGHNT, CDR2 YYREEE (reference sequence). The CDR3 is 15 amino acids. The CDR3, as DNA: TGTGCCAGCAGCCACGCAGGGGAGAAACTCTACGAGCAGTACTTC. Its protein product is CASSHAGEKLYEQYF.

The chain employs TRBV3-1 (or the pseudogene TRBV3-2) and TRBJ1-1; D is uncertain. Germline V gene sequence: CDR1 LGHDT, CDR2 YNNKEL (reference sequence). The CDR3 length is 15 residues. V was clipped by 0 bases and J by 9 bases, with 17 bases between them. CDR3 DNA: TGTGCCAGCAGCCAAGAATGTGTAGGATGGGTCCAAGCTTTCTTT. This gives the protein CASSQECVGWVQAFF.

This chain uses TRBV7-8 with TRBJ1-3, with D unclear. The germline V gene encodes CDR1 SGHVS and CDR2 FQNEAQ. The V end lost 2 bases, the J end lost 0 bases, and 11 bases lay between the germline ends. The CDR3 sequence is 16 residues long. Written as DNA, the CDR3 is TGTGCCAGCAGCTTACCCAGCGGGAGCTCTGGAAACACCATATATTTT. Its protein product is CASSLPSGSSGNTIYF.

This sequence joins TRBV27 and TRBJ1-5; 9 bases map to TRBD1. The germline CDR1 and CDR2 sequences are MNHEY and SMNVEV (reference sequence). J gave up 4 bases and V 4 bases, and 2 bases lay outside the gene matches. This CDR3 is 14 amino acids long. The CDR3 loop is CASSYGTGNQPQHF. The CDR3 DNA follows: TGTGCCAGCAGTTACGGGACAGGGAATCAGCCCCAGCATTTT.

This chain joins TRBV6-5 and TRBJ1-5; tentative D call: TRBD1 (5 bases). Trimming took off 2 bases at V and 7 bases at J, with 9 bases between the two ends. The CDR3 sequence is 13 residues long. Per the germline V gene, CDR1 is MNHEY and CDR2 is SVGAGI. This chain's CDR3 is CASSYQGKQPQHF. The CDR3 nucleotides read TGTGCCAGCAGTTACCAGGGAAAACAGCCCCAGCATTTT.

The chain carries TRBV19 and TRBJ1-5; 9 nucleotides match TRBD1. Germline loops: CDR1 LNHDA, CDR2 SQIVND (reference sequence). V trimming: 6 bases; J trimming: 2 bases; junction bases outside the gene matches: 2. The CDR3 runs 14 residues. The CDR3 region has the DNA TGTGCCAGTAGGAGGGACAGGGGCAATCAGCCCCAGCATTTT. It is translated as CASRRDRGNQPQHF.

As for this clone: This sequence may be a read error, since a much larger clone differs from it by one base. The chain employs TRBV11-3 and TRBJ2-7; the D gene is possibly TRBD1 (6 bases). The ends were cut back, 1 base at V and 6 bases at J, with 7 bases in the middle. Germline assignment: CDR1 SGHNT and CDR2 YENEEA. The CDR3 contains 12 residues. In DNA, the CDR3 is TGTGCCAGCAGCTTAGGAGGGGGCGAGCAGTACTTC. This sequence encodes CASSLGGGEQYF.

The CDR3 spells CASGDNYGYTF. The DNA for the CDR3 is TGTGCCAGCGGGGACAACTATGGCTACACCTTC. The rearrangement links TRBV2 to TRBJ1-2; D might be TRBD1 (5 bases). Germline CDR1 SNHLY, CDR2 FYNNEI. The ends were cut back, 8 bases at V and 2 bases at J, with 6 bases in the middle. There are 11 residues in the CDR3. Looking up the rest from reference TRBV2 and TRBJ1-2 gives the full variable domain: EPEVTQTPSHQVTQMGQEVILRCVPISNHLYFYWYRQILGQKVEFLVSFYNNEISEKSEIFDDQFSVERPDGSNFTLKIRSTKLEDSAMYFCASGDNYGYTFGSGTRLTVV.

This chain joins TRBV27 and TRBJ2-1, with TRBD2 matching 12 bases. The CDR3 extends over 16 amino acids. V lost 5 bases to trimming and J lost 6 bases; unmatched junction nucleotides: 8. The germline CDR1 and CDR2 sequences are MNHEY and SMNVEV (reference sequence). The CDR3 is CASSPLTSGSSNEQFF. CDR3 DNA: TGTGCCAGCAGTCCCCTGACTAGCGGGAGTAGCAATGAGCAGTTCTTC.

This chain links TRBV7-9 with TRBJ2-3, with D perhaps matching TRBD2 (6 bases). Trimming removed 5 bases at V and 0 bases at J, with 12 bases between. The CDR3 sequence is 15 residues long. Germline values: CDR1 SEHNR, CDR2 FQNEAQ (reference sequence). The chain's CDR3 is CASSADGTSTDTQYF. In DNA form, the CDR3 reads TGTGCCAGCAGCGCCGACGGGACTAGCACAGATACGCAGTATTTT.

The CDR3 DNA is TGTGCCATCACTGGGTCCTCCGGCACCGGGGAGCTGTTTTTT. Its protein product is CAITGSSGTGELFF. The J gene is TRBJ2-2, the V gene TRBV5-8; D is unresolved. CDR1 and CDR2 from the germline V gene are SGHTS and YDEGEE. The CDR3 sequence is 14 residues long. The germline V and J ends were trimmed by 9 bases and 4 bases, with 16 bases remaining between them.

The chain carries TRBV30 and TRBJ1-2; D is uncertain. This CDR3 is 14 amino acids long. CDR1 GTSNPN and CDR2 SVGIG come from the germline V gene (reference sequence). The V gene lost 3 bases and the J gene lost 0 bases, with 11 bases spanning the gap. The CDR3 spells CAWSYSESNYGYTF. The CDR3 DNA sequence: TGTGCCTGGAGCTACAGCGAGTCTAACTATGGCTACACCTTC.

This clone was seen repeatedly, ten times or more. This chain connects TRBV6-5 to TRBJ2-7, with 8 bases lining up with TRBD2. The CDR3 sequence is 14 residues long. Germline V CDR1 and CDR2: MNHEY, SVGAGI. After removal of 2 bases from V and 5 bases from J, the junction contained 5 bases not matched to a gene. The CDR3 reads CASSYGLAVDEQYF. The CDR3, as DNA: TGTGCCAGCAGTTACGGACTAGCAGTCGACGAGCAGTACTTC.

The V and J genes are TRBV7-9 and TRBJ1-4; maybe TRBD1 (5 bases). Germline loops: CDR1 SEHNR, CDR2 FQNEAQ (reference sequence). V was pared by 5 bases and J by 4 bases, with 11 bases between. There are 14 residues in the CDR3. The CDR3 nucleotides read TGTGCCAGCAGCCAGGGACGGGGTAATGAAAAACTGTTTTTT. Protein: CASSQGRGNEKLFF.